This T cell receptor beta chain was identified in a study of blood T cell repertoires in COVID-19. Germline V lookup: CDR1 LGHDT, CDR2 YNNKEL (reference sequence). V trimming: 4 bases; J trimming: 4 bases; junction bases outside the gene matches: 3. The CDR3 runs 14 residues. Repertoires were generated with immunoSEQ multiplex PCR, while TCRdb's copy carries only in-frame clones and drops some. The table includes over 250,000 clones, roughly nine tenths detected once. The TCR was taken from a woman aged 60-75 years who had recovered from COVID-19. Material: PBMCs or T cells enriched from blood (not recorded which). The V call is TRBV3-1 (or the pseudogene TRBV3-2), the J call TRBJ2-5; 10 positions agree with TRBD2. The CDR3 DNA is TGTGCCAGCAGCCCTAGCGGGAGCACAGAGACCCAGTACTTC. Translating gives CASSPSGSTETQYF.